This is a list of T cell receptor beta chains from one sample in a study of blood T cell repertoires in COVID-19. Only in-frame clones appear in the TCRdb table, and some are missing; sequencing was by immunoSEQ multiplex PCR. The sample comprises about 110,000 clones, 70% to 90% of which are singletons, and 3.4% rests with the top ten. The specimen sequenced was peripheral blood. The receptors stem from a man in his forties with acute or convalescent COVID-19. Each CDR3 is given with its conserved first and last residue. Fields, in order: J gene, clone size, D gene, V gene, CDR3 DNA, CDR3 protein. D genes are given only for firm matches. The size field is filled for only some rows; it gives once, few, many or a size class.

J: TRBJ2-1
size: -
D: -
V: TRBV7-2
DNA: TGTGCCAGCTCCTTGACTAGGATCAATGAGCAGTTCTTC
CDR3: CASSLTRINEQFF

J: TRBJ1-6
size: -
D: TRBD1
V: TRBV5-6
DNA: TGTGCCAGCAGCTTTTTAACGGGACAGGGCTATAATTCACCCCTCCACTTT
CDR3: CASSFLTGQGYNSPLHF

J: TRBJ1-5
size: -
D: -
V: TRBV5-3
DNA: TGTGCCAGAAGCTTCGTTCGGGGGGACCATCAGCCCCAGCATTTT
CDR3: CARSFVRGDHQPQHF

J: TRBJ1-2
size: once
D: -
V: TRBV7-8
DNA: TGTGCCAGCAGCTTAGCGTCAGGGCTGAACTATGGCTACACCTTC
CDR3: CASSLASGLNYGYTF

J: TRBJ2-7
size: once
D: TRBD1
V: TRBV7-2
DNA: TGTGCCAGCAGCTTACAACAGGGGGCCCCCTACGAGCAGTACTTC
CDR3: CASSLQQGAPYEQYF

J: TRBJ2-3
size: -
D: -
V: TRBV7-9
DNA: TGTGCCAGCAGCCCTTTCTTGGGGAGACACTTCACAGATACGCAGTATTTT
CDR3: CASSPFLGRHFTDTQYF

J: TRBJ2-7
size: -
D: -
V: TRBV29-1
DNA: TGCAGCGTTGAAGGGGAGGGACAGGACGAGTACGAGCAGTACTTC
CDR3: CSVEGEGQDEYEQYF

J: TRBJ2-3
size: few
D: -
V: TRBV11-2
DNA: TGTGCCAGCAGCTTAGGACTACCAGATACGCAGTATTTT
CDR3: CASSLGLPDTQYF

J: TRBJ2-5
size: -
D: TRBD2
V: TRBV4-2
DNA: TGTGCCAGCAGCCAATCCAGCGGGGGGGTGGAGACCCAGTACTTC
CDR3: CASSQSSGGVETQYF

J: TRBJ2-2
size: -
D: -
V: TRBV24-1
DNA: TGTGCCACCAGTGTTCCAGGAGGCACCGGGGAGCTGTTTTTT
CDR3: CATSVPGGTGELFF

J: TRBJ1-1
size: -
D: TRBD1
V: TRBV5-1
DNA: TGCGCCAGCAGCTGGACAGGAACGAACACTGAAGCTTTCTTT
CDR3: CASSWTGTNTEAFF

J: TRBJ2-1
size: -
D: TRBD2
V: TRBV19
DNA: TGTGCCTCGAAGCGGGGGGGCCTTGGGGAAAGACAGGGTGAGCAGTTCTTC
CDR3: CASKRGGLGERQGEQFF

J: TRBJ2-5
size: -
D: -
V: TRBV5-4
DNA: TGTGCCAGCAGCTTGTGGGCCCAGTGGGAGACCCAGTACTTC
CDR3: CASSLWAQWETQYF

J: TRBJ2-4
size: once
D: -
V: TRBV10-1
DNA: TGCGCCAGCAGTAACAGGGGAGGACCCCCCAAAAACATTCAGTACTTC
CDR3: CASSNRGGPPKNIQYF

J: TRBJ2-7
size: -
D: TRBD1
V: TRBV4-1
DNA: TGCGCCAGCAGCCCCGGACAGGGACCTTCCTACGAGCAGTACTTC
CDR3: CASSPGQGPSYEQYF

J: TRBJ2-7
size: -
D: TRBD2
V: TRBV6-2/TRBV6-3
DNA: TGTGCCAGCAGCCAAAGACTAGCGGGTGAGCAGTACTTC
CDR3: CASSQRLAGEQYF

J: TRBJ1-2
size: -
D: -
V: TRBV19
DNA: TGTGCCAGTAGCAGACAGACTTCTAACTATGGCTACACCTTC
CDR3: CASSRQTSNYGYTF

J: TRBJ2-1
size: -
D: -
V: TRBV5-4
DNA: TGTGCCAGCAGCAATCCGGGACGGGAGTACAATGAGCAGTTCTTC
CDR3: CASSNPGREYNEQFF

J: TRBJ1-5
size: -
D: -
V: TRBV19
DNA: TGTGCCAGTAGCTTTCCACAGAGCAATCAGCCCCAGCATTTT
CDR3: CASSFPQSNQPQHF

J: TRBJ1-1
size: -
D: -
V: TRBV30
DNA: TGTGCCTGGAGTGTATCGGGTTTCACTGAAGCTTTCTTT
CDR3: CAWSVSGFTEAFF

J: TRBJ2-7
size: -
D: -
V: TRBV21-1
DNA: TGTGCCAGCAGCCCCCGCGAGCAGTACTTC
CDR3: CASSPREQYF

J: TRBJ2-3
size: -
D: -
V: TRBV19
DNA: TGTGCCAGTAGTATCGGTATACTCCAGACTCCCACAGATACGCAGTATTTT
CDR3: CASSIGILQTPTDTQYF

J: TRBJ1-2
size: -
D: -
V: TRBV12-3/TRBV12-4
DNA: TGTGCCAGCAGTTTAGGGGCGGGGACTGGCTACACCTTC
CDR3: CASSLGAGTGYTF

J: TRBJ1-2
size: -
D: TRBD1
V: TRBV24-1
DNA: TGTGCCACCAGTGATACGGGGACAGAGGGCCATGGCTACACCTTC
CDR3: CATSDTGTEGHGYTF

J: TRBJ2-7
size: -
D: TRBD1
V: TRBV14
DNA: TGTGCCAGCAGCCAAGAAGATATCCGGACAGGGGGCGTCTACGAGCAGTACTTC
CDR3: CASSQEDIRTGGVYEQYF

J: TRBJ1-4
size: -
D: -
V: TRBV6-1
DNA: TGTGCCAGCAGTGAAGGAGGGGGAGCAGCTGAAAAACTGTTTTTT
CDR3: CASSEGGGAAEKLFF

J: TRBJ1-2
size: once
D: -
V: TRBV7-9
DNA: TGTGCCAGCAGCTTAGGGGGCAGGGGCTACACCTTC
CDR3: CASSLGGRGYTF

J: TRBJ2-4
size: -
D: -
V: TRBV30
DNA: TGTGCCTGCCTACCCCAGGGTCTCGTAGCCAAAAACATTCAGTACTTC
CDR3: CACLPQGLVAKNIQYF

J: TRBJ2-2
size: -
D: TRBD2
V: TRBV9
DNA: TGTGCCAGCAGCGTAGCTACGTCTAGCGGTGGGACCGGGGAGCTGTTTTTT
CDR3: CASSVATSSGGTGELFF

J: TRBJ2-1
size: -
D: TRBD1
V: TRBV24-1
DNA: TGTGCCACCAGTGATATGACAGGGTCGGGGTTTAGTGAGCAGTTCTTC
CDR3: CATSDMTGSGFSEQFF

J: TRBJ2-5
size: -
D: -
V: TRBV7-2
DNA: TGTGCCAGCAGCTTAGCGGGGGGTACCCTCCAAGAGACCCAGTACTTC
CDR3: CASSLAGGTLQETQYF

J: TRBJ2-1
size: -
D: TRBD2
V: TRBV19
DNA: TGTGCCAGTAGTATGGGACTAGCGGGGGGTAAATACAATGAGCAGTTCTTC
CDR3: CASSMGLAGGKYNEQFF

J: TRBJ2-2
size: -
D: -
V: TRBV6-2/TRBV6-3
DNA: TGTGCCAGCAGTGACGGGGACTCAAGAGCCAGGGAGCTGTTTTTT
CDR3: CASSDGDSRARELFF

J: TRBJ2-7
size: -
D: -
V: TRBV11-2
DNA: TGTGCCAGCAGCTTAGATCGGACAAGTCGCTTGGAGCAGTACTTC
CDR3: CASSLDRTSRLEQYF

J: TRBJ2-2
size: -
D: -
V: TRBV24-1
DNA: TGTGCCACCAACGCCGGAGGCGCGGACACCGGGGAGCTGTTTTTT
CDR3: CATNAGGADTGELFF

J: TRBJ2-7
size: -
D: -
V: TRBV6-5
DNA: TGTGCCAGCAGTTACTCTAAGTACGGGGCCTACGAGCAGTACTTC
CDR3: CASSYSKYGAYEQYF

J: TRBJ2-7
size: -
D: TRBD1
V: TRBV18
DNA: TGTGCCAGCTCACCACCGGCGGGACAGGGGGAGTACGAGCAGTACTTC
CDR3: CASSPPAGQGEYEQYF